A selection of T cell receptor beta chains follows, all from one sample in a study of cytomegalovirus exposure and HLA in healthy donors. Clones were sequenced by immunoSEQ multiplex PCR, and TCRdb holds only the in-frame ones, with some missing. The table shows 170,000 or so clones, with roughly four fifths occurring only once. Specimen: PBMCs. These receptors all come from a man younger than 30 in good health and CMV-seronegative. CDR3s include the opening cysteine and the closing phenylalanine or tryptophan. A D gene is named only where the DNA matches it firmly. Clone size, where shown, is once, few, many, or a class for clones that have expanded.

v_call	clone_size	d_call	j_call	cdr3_aa	cdr3_nt
TRBV5-4	.	TRBD1	TRBJ1-6	CASSLGIPGQRNSPLHF	TGTGCCAGCAGCTTGGGAATACCGGGACAGCGGAATTCACCCCTCCACTTT
TRBV7-9	.	.	TRBJ1-2	CASSLLEIRGGYTF	TGTGCCAGCAGCTTATTGGAAATTAGGGGTGGCTACACCTTC
TRBV6-6	.	.	TRBJ1-2	CASSYLTGYGYTF	TGTGCCAGCAGTTACCTGACAGGCTATGGCTACACCTTC
TRBV5-1	.	.	TRBJ2-5	CASSLASGRETQYF	TGCGCCAGCAGCTTGGCTTCAGGGCGGGAGACCCAGTACTTC
TRBV11-3	.	.	TRBJ2-1	CASSPGIQGWNEQFF	TGTGCCAGCAGCCCCGGGATCCAAGGTTGGAATGAGCAGTTCTTC
TRBV2	.	TRBD1	TRBJ2-7	CASIPGQGFPEQYF	TGTGCCAGCATCCCGGGACAGGGGTTCCCCGAGCAGTACTTC
TRBV7-9	.	TRBD2	TRBJ2-7	CASSLESWREAPLYERYF	TGTGCCAGCAGCTTAGAATCCTGGCGGGAGGCGCCCCTCTACGAGCGGTACTTC
TRBV10-3	.	.	TRBJ1-2	CATPRLGGYGYTF	TGTGCCACCCCCCGATTGGGAGGCTATGGCTACACCTTC
TRBV10-1	.	TRBD1	TRBJ2-1	CASSADRVADNEQFF	TGCGCCAGCAGTGCGGACAGGGTGGCCGACAATGAGCAGTTCTTC
TRBV9	once	.	TRBJ1-3	CASSGAGDRGNTIYF	TGTGCCAGCAGCGGGGCAGGGGATCGGGGAAACACCATATATTTT
TRBV28	.	.	TRBJ2-7	CASSTSTGVYEQYF	TGTGCCAGCAGTACATCGACAGGAGTCTACGAGCAGTACTTC
TRBV27	.	TRBD1	TRBJ2-7	CASSWTGGHEQYF	TGTGCCAGCAGTTGGACAGGGGGCCACGAGCAGTACTTC
TRBV27	.	.	TRBJ1-5	CASSSRGGNQPQHF	TGTGCCAGCAGTTCGCGGGGAGGGAATCAGCCCCAGCATTTT
TRBV6-1	.	.	TRBJ2-7	CATYRRDFYEQYF	TGTGCCACCTACCGGAGGGACTTCTACGAGCAGTACTTC
TRBV9	.	TRBD1	TRBJ1-3	CASSGQGSSGNTIYF	TGTGCCAGCAGCGGACAGGGATCCTCTGGAAACACCATATATTTT
TRBV13	few	.	TRBJ1-2	CASHGEYGYTF	TGTGCCAGCCACGGGGAGTATGGCTACACCTTC
TRBV9	.	.	TRBJ2-1	CASSEALLGGREQFF	TGTGCCAGCAGCGAGGCCCTTCTAGGGGGTAGGGAGCAGTTCTTC
TRBV6-5	.	.	TRBJ1-6	CASAMSSYNSPLHF	TGTGCCAGCGCCATGAGCTCCTATAATTCACCCCTCCACTTT
TRBV5-8	.	.	TRBJ2-5	CASSRGQGITTETQYF	TGTGCCAGCAGCCGAGGACAAGGTATAACAACGGAGACCCAGTACTTC
TRBV5-1	.	.	TRBJ2-7	CASSSPPSSEQYF	TGCGCCAGCAGCTCACCTCCTAGTAGCGAGCAGTACTTC
TRBV19	.	TRBD2	TRBJ2-5	CASSASGSRSRYGETQYF	TGTGCCAGTAGCGCTAGCGGGAGTAGGAGTAGGTACGGAGAGACCCAGTACTTC
TRBV27	.	TRBD1	TRBJ1-2	CASSRKPTGANYGYTF	TGTGCCAGCAGCCGAAAGCCCACAGGGGCTAACTATGGCTACACCTTC
TRBV19	.	TRBD1	TRBJ1-5	CASSIDSGRGLQPQHF	TGTGCCAGTAGTATAGATTCCGGCAGGGGGCTTCAGCCCCAGCATTTT
TRBV5-1	.	TRBD2	TRBJ2-1	CASRGTSGGYNEQFF	TGCGCCAGCAGAGGGACTAGCGGGGGATACAATGAGCAGTTCTTC
TRBV4-2	.	TRBD2	TRBJ2-1	CASSQVTSGRNEQFF	TGTGCCAGCAGCCAAGTAACTAGCGGGAGGAATGAGCAGTTCTTC
TRBV7-9	.	.	TRBJ2-1	CASSSPGQVYNEQFF	TGTGCCAGCAGCTCTCCGGGACAAGTTTACAATGAGCAGTTCTTC
TRBV7-8	.	TRBD2	TRBJ2-1	CASSLAAVAGGLHEQFF	TGTGCCAGCAGCTTAGCGGCGGTTGCGGGAGGGTTACATGAGCAGTTCTTC
TRBV5-5	once	.	TRBJ1-1	CASSLAGEITEAFF	TGTGCCAGCAGCTTAGCCGGAGAAATCACTGAAGCTTTCTTT
TRBV18	medium-sized	.	TRBJ2-6	CASSPGLGAYLWSGANVLTF	TGTGCCAGCTCACCAGGTTTAGGGGCCTATCTTTGGTCTGGGGCCAACGTCCTGACTTTC
TRBV4-1	once	.	TRBJ2-7	CASSQDKISYEQYF	TGCGCCAGCAGCCAAGATAAGATTAGCTACGAGCAGTACTTC
TRBV7-9	.	.	TRBJ1-2	CASSNPWEGLIYGYTF	TGTGCCAGCAGCAACCCCTGGGAGGGGCTGATTTATGGCTACACCTTC
TRBV5-8	.	.	TRBJ1-2	CASSPSGASYGYTF	TGTGCCAGCAGCCCGAGTGGGGCAAGTTATGGCTACACCTTC
TRBV27	once	TRBD2	TRBJ2-5	CASSWGGTQYF	TGTGCCAGCAGTTGGGGGGGGACCCAGTACTTC
TRBV7-9	.	.	TRBJ2-5	CASSPLISEQYF	TGTGCCAGCAGCCCCCTTATTTCTGAGCAGTACTTC
TRBV5-1	.	TRBD1	TRBJ1-4	CASSRWTGNNEKLFF	TGCGCCAGCAGCCGATGGACAGGGAATAATGAAAAACTGTTTTTT
TRBV28	.	TRBD2	TRBJ2-3	CASSFATSGTDTQYF	TGTGCCAGCAGTTTTGCAACTAGCGGAACAGATACGCAGTATTTT
TRBV13	many	.	TRBJ2-6	CASSLLGLGANVLTF	TGTGCCAGCAGCTTACTGGGCCTTGGGGCCAACGTCCTGACTTTC
TRBV9	.	.	TRBJ1-1	CASSPPRPGTEAFF	TGTGCCAGCAGCCCCCCCAGGCCGGGGACTGAAGCTTTCTTT
TRBV7-8	.	TRBD1	TRBJ2-7	CASSLFLGTGLYEQYF	TGTGCCAGCAGCTTATTTTTAGGGACAGGGCTCTACGAGCAGTACTTC
TRBV5-1	.	.	TRBJ2-2	CASSLNRAANTGELFF	TGCGCCAGCAGCTTAAACAGGGCCGCGAACACCGGGGAGCTGTTTTTT
TRBV11-2	.	TRBD1	TRBJ2-1	CASSPNRGRVNEQFF	TGTGCCAGCAGCCCGAACAGGGGGCGCGTAAATGAGCAGTTCTTC